The TCR beta chain under discussion was sequenced for a study of cytomegalovirus exposure and HLA in healthy donors. Whole-study findings and limits: In vitro data verified three CMV-associated chains as specific for CMV antigens. The listing of 150 to 200 TCR beta chains classed them as cytomegalovirus-associated. The study carried out a later analysis of TCR beta sequences. It associated 16,951 of them with specific HLA alleles at a false discovery rate of 0.05.

As concerns this clone: Its antigen is unidentified.

Unrecorded immune exposure was likely among donors, who were nominally healthy when sampled. The PCR made use of 60 Vbeta and 13 Jbeta primers. Sequencing was performed with immunoSEQ multiplex PCR; in TCRdb, only in-frame clones are kept and a portion is missing. The profile covers approximately 160,000 clones, with roughly four fifths appearing a single time and approximately 3% taken by the ten largest. Germline V gene lookup returns CDR1 MNHEY and CDR2 SMNVEV (reference sequence). This CDR3 is built from 14 residues. The J segment lost 11 bases and the V segment lost 2 bases, leaving 10 bases of the junction unmatched.

V gene TRBV27 combines with J gene TRBJ2-5, with 8 nucleotides matching TRBD1. The TCR was taken from a woman aged 45-60 years in good health and CMV-seropositive. The sequenced sample consisted of PBMCs. The CDR3 nucleotides read TGTGCCAGCAGTTTAGCCAGGGGGCTCGGGGAGCAGTACTTC. Its protein product is CASSLARGLGEQYF.